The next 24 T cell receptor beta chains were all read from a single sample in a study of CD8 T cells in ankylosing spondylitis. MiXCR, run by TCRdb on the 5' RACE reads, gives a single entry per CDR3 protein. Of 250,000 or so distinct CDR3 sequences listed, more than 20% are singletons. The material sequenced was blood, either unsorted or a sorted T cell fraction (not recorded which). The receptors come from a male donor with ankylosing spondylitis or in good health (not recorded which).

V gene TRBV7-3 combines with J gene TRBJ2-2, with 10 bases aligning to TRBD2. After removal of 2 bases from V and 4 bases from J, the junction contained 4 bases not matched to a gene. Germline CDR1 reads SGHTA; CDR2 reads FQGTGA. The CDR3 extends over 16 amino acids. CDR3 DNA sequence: TGTGCCAGCAGCTTAGTAGCGGGGGGCCTCACCGGGGAGCTGTTTTTT. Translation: CASSLVAGGLTGELFF.

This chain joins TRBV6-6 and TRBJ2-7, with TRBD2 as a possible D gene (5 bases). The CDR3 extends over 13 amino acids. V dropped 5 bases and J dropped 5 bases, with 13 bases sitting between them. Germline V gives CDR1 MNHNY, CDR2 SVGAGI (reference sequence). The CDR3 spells CASSPSMRDEQYF. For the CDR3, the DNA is TGTGCCAGCAGTCCTAGTATGAGGGACGAGCAGTACTTC.

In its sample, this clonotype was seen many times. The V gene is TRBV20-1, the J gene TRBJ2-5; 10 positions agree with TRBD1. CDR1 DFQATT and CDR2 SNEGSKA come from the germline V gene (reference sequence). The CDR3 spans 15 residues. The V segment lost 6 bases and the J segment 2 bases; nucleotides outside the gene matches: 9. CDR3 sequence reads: CSANTGQGKQETQYF. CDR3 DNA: TGCAGTGCAAATACGGGACAGGGGAAACAAGAGACCCAGTACTTC.

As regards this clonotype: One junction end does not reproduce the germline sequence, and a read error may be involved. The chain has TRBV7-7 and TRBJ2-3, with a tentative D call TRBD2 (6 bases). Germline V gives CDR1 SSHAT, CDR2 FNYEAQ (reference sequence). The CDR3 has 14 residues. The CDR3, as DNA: TGTGCTAGCAGCTCTATGCCGGGAGCAGATACGCAGTATTTT. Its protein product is CASSSMPGADTQYF.

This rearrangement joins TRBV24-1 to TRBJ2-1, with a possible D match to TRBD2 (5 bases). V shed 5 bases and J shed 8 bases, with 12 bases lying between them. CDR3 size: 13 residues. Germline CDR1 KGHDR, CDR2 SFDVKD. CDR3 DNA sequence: TGTGCCACCAGTGTCCGAAGCGGCGATGAGCAGTTCTTC. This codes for CATSVRSGDEQFF.

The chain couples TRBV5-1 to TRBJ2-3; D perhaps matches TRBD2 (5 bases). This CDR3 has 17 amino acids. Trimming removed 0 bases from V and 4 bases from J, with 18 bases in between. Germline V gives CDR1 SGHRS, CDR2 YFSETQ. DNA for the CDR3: TGCGCCAGCAGCTTGGCCCCGGGAACTGCTCCGCCAGATACGCAGTATTTT. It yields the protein CASSLAPGTAPPDTQYF.

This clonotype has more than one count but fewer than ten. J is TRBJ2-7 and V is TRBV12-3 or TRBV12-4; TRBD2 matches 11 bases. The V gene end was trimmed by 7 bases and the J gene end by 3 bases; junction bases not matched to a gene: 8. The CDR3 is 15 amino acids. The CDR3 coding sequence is TGTGCCAGCAACGTAGCGGGGGGGCCAAACTACGAGCAGTACTTC. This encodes CASNVAGGPNYEQYF.

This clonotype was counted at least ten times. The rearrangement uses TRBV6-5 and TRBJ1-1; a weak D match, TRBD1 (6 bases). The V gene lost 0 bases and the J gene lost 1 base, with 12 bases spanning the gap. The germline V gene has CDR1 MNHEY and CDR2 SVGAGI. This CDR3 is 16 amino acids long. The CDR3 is CASSYSIGTQNTEAFF. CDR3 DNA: TGTGCCAGCAGTTACTCGATTGGGACACAGAACACTGAAGCTTTCTTT.

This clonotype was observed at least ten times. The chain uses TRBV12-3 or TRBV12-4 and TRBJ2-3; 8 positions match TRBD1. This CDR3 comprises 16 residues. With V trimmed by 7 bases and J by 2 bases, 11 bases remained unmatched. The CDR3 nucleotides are TGTGCCAGCAACTACCAGACAGGGGCGGTCACAGATACGCAGTATTTT. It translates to CASNYQTGAVTDTQYF.

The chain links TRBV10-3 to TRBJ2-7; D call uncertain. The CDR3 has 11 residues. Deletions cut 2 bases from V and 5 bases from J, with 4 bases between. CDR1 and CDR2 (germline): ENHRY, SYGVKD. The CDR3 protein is CAISETHEQYF. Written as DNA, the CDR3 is TGTGCCATCAGTGAGACCCACGAGCAGTACTTC.

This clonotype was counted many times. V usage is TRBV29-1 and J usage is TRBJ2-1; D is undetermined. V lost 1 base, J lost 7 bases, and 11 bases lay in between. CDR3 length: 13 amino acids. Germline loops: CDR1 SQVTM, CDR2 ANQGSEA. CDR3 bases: TGCAGCGTTGAAGGCCGTCATCGGAATGAGCAGTTCTTC. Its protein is CSVEGRHRNEQFF.

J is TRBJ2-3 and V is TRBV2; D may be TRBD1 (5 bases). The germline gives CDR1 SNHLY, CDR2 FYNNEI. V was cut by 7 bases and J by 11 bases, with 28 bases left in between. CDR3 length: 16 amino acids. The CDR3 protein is CASTRNSNLGPTEQYF. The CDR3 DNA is TGTGCCAGCACCCGCAATAGTAATCTGGGGCCCACGGAGCAGTATTTT.

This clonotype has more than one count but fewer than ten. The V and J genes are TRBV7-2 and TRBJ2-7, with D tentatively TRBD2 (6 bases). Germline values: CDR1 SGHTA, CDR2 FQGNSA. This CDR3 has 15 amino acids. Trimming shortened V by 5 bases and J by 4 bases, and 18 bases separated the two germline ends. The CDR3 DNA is TGTGCCAGCAGCCCCGGGACTTTGGCCTCTTACGAGCAGTACTTC. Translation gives CASSPGTLASYEQYF.

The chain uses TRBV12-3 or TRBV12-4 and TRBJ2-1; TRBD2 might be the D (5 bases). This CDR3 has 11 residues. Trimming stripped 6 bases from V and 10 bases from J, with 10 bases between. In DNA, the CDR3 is TGTGCCAGCAGCCGAAGGAGGGAGCAGTTCTTC. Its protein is CASSRRREQFF.

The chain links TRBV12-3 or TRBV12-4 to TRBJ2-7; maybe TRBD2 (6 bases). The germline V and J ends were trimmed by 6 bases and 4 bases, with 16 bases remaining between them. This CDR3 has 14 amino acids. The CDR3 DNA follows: TGTGCCAGCAGCCGTTCGGCGGGAAATTACGAGCAGTACTTC. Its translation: CASSRSAGNYEQYF.

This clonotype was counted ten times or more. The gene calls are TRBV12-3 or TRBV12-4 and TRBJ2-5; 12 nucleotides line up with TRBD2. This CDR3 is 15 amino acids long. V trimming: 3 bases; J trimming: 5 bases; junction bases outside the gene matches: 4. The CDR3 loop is CASSLSSGGEETQYF. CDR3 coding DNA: TGTGCCAGCAGTTTGTCTAGCGGGGGGGAGGAGACCCAGTACTTC.

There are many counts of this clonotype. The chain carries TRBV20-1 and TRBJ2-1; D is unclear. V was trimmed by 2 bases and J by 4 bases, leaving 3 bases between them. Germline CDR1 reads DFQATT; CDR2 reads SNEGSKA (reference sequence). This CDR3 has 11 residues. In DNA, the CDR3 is TGCAGTGCTAGACGGTACAATGAGCAGTTCTTC. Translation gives CSARRYNEQFF.

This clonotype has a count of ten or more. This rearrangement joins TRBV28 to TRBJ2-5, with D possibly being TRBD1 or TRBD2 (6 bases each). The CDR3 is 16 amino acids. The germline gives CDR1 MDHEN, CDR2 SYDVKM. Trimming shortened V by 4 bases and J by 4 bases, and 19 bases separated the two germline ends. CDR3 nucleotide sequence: TGTGCCAGCAGTTCGCCTGGCAGGGGAGGTCGAGAGACCCAGTACTTC. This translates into CASSSPGRGGRETQYF.

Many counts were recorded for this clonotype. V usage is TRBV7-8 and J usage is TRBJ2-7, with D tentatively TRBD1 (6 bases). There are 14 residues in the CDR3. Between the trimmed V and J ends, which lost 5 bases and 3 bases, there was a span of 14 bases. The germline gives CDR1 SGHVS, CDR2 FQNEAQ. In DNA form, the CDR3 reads TGTGCCAGCAGCCCCCGGGACACCTTCTACGAGCAGTACTTC. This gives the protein CASSPRDTFYEQYF.

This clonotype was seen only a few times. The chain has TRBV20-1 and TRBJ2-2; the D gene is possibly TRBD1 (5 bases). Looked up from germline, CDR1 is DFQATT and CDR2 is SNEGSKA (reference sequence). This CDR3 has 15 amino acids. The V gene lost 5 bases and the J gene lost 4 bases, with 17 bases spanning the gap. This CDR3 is CSAGPQGQGTGELFF. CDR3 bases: TGCAGTGCTGGGCCCCAAGGGCAGGGCACCGGGGAGCTGTTTTTT.

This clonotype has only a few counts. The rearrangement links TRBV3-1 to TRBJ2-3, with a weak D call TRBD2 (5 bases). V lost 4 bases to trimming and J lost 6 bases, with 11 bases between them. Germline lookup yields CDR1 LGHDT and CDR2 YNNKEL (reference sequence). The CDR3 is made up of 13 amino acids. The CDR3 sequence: CASSLGLVDTQYF. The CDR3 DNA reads TGTGCCAGCAGCCTAGGACTGGTCGATACGCAGTATTTT.

Written as DNA, the CDR3 is TGTGCCAGCAATGCCCCCGGACAGGGTTTCAACGAGCAGTACTTC. Its translation is CASNAPGQGFNEQYF. The rearrangement links TRBV6-1 to TRBJ2-7; TRBD1 matches at 8 bases. The CDR3 runs 15 residues. CDR1 is MNHNS and CDR2 is SASEGT in the germline V gene. After removal of 7 bases from V and 5 bases from J, the junction contained 13 bases not matched to a gene.

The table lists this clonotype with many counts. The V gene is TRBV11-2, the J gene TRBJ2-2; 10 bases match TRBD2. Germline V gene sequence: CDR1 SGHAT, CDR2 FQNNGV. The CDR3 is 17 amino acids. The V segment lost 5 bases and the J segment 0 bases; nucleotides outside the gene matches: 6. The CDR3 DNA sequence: TGTGCCAGCAGCACCCGGCTAGCGGGGGCGAACACCGGGGAGCTGTTTTTT. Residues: CASSTRLAGANTGELFF.

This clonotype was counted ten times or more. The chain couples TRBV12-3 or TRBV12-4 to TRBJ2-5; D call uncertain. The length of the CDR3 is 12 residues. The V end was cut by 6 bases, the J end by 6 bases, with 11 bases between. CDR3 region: CASRRTLQTQYF. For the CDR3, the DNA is TGTGCCAGCAGAAGGACCCTGCAGACCCAGTACTTC.